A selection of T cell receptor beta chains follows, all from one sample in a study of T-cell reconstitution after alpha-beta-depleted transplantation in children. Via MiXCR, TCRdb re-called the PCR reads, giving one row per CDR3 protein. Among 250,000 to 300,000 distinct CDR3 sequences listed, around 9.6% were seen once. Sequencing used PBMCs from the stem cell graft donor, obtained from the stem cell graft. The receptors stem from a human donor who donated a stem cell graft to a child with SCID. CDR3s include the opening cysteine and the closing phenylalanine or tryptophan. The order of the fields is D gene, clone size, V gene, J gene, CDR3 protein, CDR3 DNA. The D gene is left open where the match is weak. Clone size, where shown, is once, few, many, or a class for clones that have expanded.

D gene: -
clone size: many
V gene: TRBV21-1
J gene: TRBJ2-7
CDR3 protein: CASSLVLMGEQYF
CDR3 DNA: TGTGCCAGCAGTCTCGTCTTAATGGGTGAGCAGTACTTC

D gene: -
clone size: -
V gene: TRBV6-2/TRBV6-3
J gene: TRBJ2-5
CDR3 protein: CASSYGGFEETQYF
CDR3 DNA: TGTGCCAGCAGTTACGGGGGATTCGAAGAGACCCAGTACTTC

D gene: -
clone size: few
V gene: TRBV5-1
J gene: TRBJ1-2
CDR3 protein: CASSLGQGRGYTF
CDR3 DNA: TGCGCCAGCAGCTTGGGCCAGGGCCGAGGCTACACCTTC

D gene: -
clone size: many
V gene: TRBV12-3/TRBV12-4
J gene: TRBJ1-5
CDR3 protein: CASSLYGSNQPQHF
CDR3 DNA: TGTGCCAGCAGTTTATACGGGAGCAATCAGCCCCAGCATTTT

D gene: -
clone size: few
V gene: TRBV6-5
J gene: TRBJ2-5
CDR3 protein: CASSYRSFQETQYF
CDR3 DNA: TGTGCCAGCAGTTACAGGTCATTCCAAGAGACCCAGTACTTC

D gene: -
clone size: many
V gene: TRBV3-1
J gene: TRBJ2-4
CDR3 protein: CASSQNLAKNIQYF
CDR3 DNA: TGTGCCAGCAGCCAAAATTTAGCCAAAAACATTCAGTACTTC

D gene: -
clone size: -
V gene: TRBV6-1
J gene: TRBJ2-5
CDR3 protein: CASTRSEEGETQYF
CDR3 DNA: TGTGCCAGCACACGCTCGGAGGAGGGAGAGACCCAGTACTTC

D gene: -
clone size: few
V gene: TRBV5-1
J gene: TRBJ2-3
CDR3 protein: CASSARVHTDTQYF
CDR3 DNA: TGCGCCAGCAGCGCCAGGGTTCATACAGATACGCAGTATTTT

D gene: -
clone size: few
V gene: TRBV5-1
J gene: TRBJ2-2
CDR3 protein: CASSWVEAGELFF
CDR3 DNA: TGCGCCAGCAGTTGGGTGGAGGCCGGGGAGCTGTTTTTT

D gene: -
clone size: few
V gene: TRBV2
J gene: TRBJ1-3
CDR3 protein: CASSLRGVGNTIYF
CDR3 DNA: TGTGCCAGCAGCCTACGGGGGGTGGGAAACACCATATATTTT

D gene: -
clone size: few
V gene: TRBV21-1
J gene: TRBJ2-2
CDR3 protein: CASSNFGQHTGELFF
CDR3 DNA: TGTGCCAGCAGCAATTTCGGACAGCACACCGGGGAGCTGTTTTTT

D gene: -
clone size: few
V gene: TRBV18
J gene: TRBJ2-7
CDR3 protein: CASSPPGGVPNEQYF
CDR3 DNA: TGTGCCAGCTCACCACCGGGTGGGGTTCCTAACGAGCAGTACTTC

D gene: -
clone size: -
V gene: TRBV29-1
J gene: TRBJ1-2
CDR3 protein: CSHTGYGYTF
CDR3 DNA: TGCAGCCATACAGGGTACGGCTACACCTTC

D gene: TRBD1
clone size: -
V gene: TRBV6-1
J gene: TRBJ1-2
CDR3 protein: CASSTGTGGYGYTF
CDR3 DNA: TGTGCCAGCAGTACCGGGACAGGGGGCTATGGCTACACCTTC

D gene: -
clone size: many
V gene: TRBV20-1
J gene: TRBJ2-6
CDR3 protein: CSARDRVTGSSRANVLTF
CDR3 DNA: TGCAGTGCTAGAGATCGGGTTACAGGCAGCTCTCGGGCCAACGTCCTGACTTTC

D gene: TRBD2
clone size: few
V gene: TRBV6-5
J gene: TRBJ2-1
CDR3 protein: CASSHRTSNEQFF
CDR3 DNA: TGTGCCAGCAGTCACAGGACTAGCAATGAGCAGTTCTTC

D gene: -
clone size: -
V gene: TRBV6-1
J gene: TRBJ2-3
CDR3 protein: CASRPARPGTDTQYF
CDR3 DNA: TGTGCCAGCCGCCCAGCTCGGCCCGGCACAGATACGCAGTATTTT

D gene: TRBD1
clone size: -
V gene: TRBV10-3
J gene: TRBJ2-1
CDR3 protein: CATAIIGTGRTEQFF
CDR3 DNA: TGTGCCACCGCAATTATCGGGACAGGGAGGACGGAGCAGTTCTTC

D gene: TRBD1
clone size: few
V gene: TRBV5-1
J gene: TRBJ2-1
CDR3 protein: CASSLATGADYNEQFF
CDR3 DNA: TGCGCCAGCAGCTTGGCGACAGGGGCGGACTACAATGAGCAGTTCTTC

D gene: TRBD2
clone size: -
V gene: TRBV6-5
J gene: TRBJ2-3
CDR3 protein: CASSYSPGRRGSTDTQYF
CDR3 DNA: TGTGCCAGCAGTTACTCGCCGGGACGGCGGGGGTCCACAGATACGCAGTATTTT

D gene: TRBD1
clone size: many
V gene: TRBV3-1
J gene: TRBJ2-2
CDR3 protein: CASSQMGQSGGELFF
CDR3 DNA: TGTGCCAGCAGCCAAATGGGACAGTCGGGCGGGGAGCTGTTTTTT

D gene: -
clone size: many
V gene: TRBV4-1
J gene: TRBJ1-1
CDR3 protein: CASLGDMNTEAFF
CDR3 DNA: TGCGCCAGCCTTGGGGACATGAACACTGAAGCTTTCTTT

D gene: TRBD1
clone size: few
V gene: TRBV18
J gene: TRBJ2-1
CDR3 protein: CASFLGQGRFNEQFF
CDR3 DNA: TGTGCCAGCTTCCTAGGACAGGGGAGGTTCAATGAGCAGTTCTTC